The clone carrying this TCR beta chain was detected many times. Researchers took RNA transcripts and amplified the TCR beta CDR3 regions from them. During a first-round RT-PCR of the TCR CDR3, the HTBI primer set was used. Using its own MiXCR run on the multiplex PCR reads, TCRdb lists one record per CDR3 protein. The sample holds some 500,000 distinct CDR3 sequences, approximately 15% seen once. PBMCs were obtained from over 8.5 ml fresh peripheral blood. These data come from a study of T cells in Graves' hyperthyroidism and ophthalmopathy. Study-wide background: Peripheral blood collection took place at initial diagnosis, before any treatment.

The sample taken for sequencing was blood. The receptor was derived from a woman in her late teens or twenties with Graves' hyperthyroidism.

CDR3 residues: CASGQTAGVGETQYF. Here the CDR3 DNA reads TGTGCCAGCGGACAGACAGCGGGAGTGGGAGAGACCCAGTACTTC. V and J are TRBV19 and TRBJ2-5; 8 nucleotides line up with TRBD2. Trimming removed 9 bases from V and 4 bases from J; junction bases left unmatched: 13. There are 15 residues in the CDR3. The V gene's germline CDR1 is LNHDA and CDR2 SQIVND (reference sequence). The variable domain in full, with the rest retrieved from reference TRBV19 and TRBJ2-5, is DGGITQSPKYLFRKEGQNVTLSCEQNLNHDAMYWYRQDPGQGLRLIYYSQIVNDFQKGDIAEGYSVSREKKESFPLTVTSAQKNPTAFYLCASGQTAGVGETQYFGPGTRLLVL.